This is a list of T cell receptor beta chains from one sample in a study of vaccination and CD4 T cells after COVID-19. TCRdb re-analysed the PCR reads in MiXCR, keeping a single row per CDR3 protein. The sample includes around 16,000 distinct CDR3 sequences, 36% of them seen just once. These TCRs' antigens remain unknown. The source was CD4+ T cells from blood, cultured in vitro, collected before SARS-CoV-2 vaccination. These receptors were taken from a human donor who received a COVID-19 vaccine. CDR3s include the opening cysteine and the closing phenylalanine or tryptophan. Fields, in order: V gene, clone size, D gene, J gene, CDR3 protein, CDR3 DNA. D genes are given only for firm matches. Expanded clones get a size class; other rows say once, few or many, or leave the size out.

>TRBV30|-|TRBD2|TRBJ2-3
CAWRASGGPDTQYF
TGTGCCTGGAGAGCCAGCGGGGGCCCAGATACGCAGTATTTT
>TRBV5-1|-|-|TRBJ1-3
CASSLEGESRAGNTIYF
TGCGCCAGCAGCTTGGAGGGCGAGTCCAGGGCTGGAAACACCATATATTTT
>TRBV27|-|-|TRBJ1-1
CASSMDRYTEAFF
TGTGCCAGCTCTATGGACAGATACACTGAAGCTTTCTTT
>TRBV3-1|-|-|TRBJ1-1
CASSRLSQGTEAFF
TGTGCCAGCAGCCGCCTCTCCCAGGGCACTGAAGCTTTCTTT
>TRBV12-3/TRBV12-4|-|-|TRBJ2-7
CASTRNQGGEQYF
TGTGCCAGCACCCGAAACCAGGGGGGCGAGCAGTACTTC
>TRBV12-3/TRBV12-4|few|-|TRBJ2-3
CASRGNTDTQYF
TGTGCCAGCAGGGGGAACACAGATACGCAGTATTTT
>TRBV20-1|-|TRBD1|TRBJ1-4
CSASGTANEKLFF
TGCAGTGCTTCCGGGACAGCTAATGAAAAACTGTTTTTT
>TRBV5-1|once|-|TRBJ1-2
CASRYGTTNYGYTF
TGCGCCAGCAGATATGGGACAACAAACTATGGCTACACCTTC
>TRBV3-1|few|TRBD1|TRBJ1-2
CASSKGQGVYGYTF
TGTGCCAGCAGCAAGGGACAGGGGGTCTATGGCTACACCTTC
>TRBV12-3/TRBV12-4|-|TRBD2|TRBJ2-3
CASSPGLAGTDTQYF
TGTGCCAGCAGCCCTGGACTAGCGGGGACAGATACGCAGTATTTT
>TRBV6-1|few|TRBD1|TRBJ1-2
CASSEAKTGRDGYTF
TGTGCCAGCAGTGAAGCGAAGACAGGGAGGGATGGCTACACCTTC
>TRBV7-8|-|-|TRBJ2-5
CASSPAHETQYF
TGTGCCAGCAGCCCGGCACACGAGACCCAGTACTTC